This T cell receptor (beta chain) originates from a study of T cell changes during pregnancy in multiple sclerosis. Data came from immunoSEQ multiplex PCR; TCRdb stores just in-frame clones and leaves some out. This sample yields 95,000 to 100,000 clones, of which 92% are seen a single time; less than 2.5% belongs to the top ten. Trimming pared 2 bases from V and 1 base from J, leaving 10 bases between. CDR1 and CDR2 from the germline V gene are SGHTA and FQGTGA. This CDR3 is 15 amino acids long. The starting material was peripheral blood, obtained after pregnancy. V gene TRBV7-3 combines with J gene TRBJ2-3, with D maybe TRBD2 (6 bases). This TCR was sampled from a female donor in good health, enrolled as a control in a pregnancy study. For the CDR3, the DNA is TGTGCCAGCAGCTTAGGCGCGGGGCGCACAGATACGCAGTATTTT. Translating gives CASSLGAGRTDTQYF.